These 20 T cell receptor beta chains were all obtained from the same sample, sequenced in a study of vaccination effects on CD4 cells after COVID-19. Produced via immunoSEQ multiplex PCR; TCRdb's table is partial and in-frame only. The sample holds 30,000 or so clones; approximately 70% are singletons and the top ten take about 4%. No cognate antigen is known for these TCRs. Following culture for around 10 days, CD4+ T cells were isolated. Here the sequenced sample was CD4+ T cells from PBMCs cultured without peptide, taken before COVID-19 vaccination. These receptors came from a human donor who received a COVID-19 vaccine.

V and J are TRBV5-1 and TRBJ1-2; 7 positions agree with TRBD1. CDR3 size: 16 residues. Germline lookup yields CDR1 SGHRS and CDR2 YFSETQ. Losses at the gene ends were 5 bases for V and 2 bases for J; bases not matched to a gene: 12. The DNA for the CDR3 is TGCGCCAGCAGTAGCTCCGGGACAGATTTAAACTATGGCTACACCTTC. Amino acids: CASSSSGTDLNYGYTF.

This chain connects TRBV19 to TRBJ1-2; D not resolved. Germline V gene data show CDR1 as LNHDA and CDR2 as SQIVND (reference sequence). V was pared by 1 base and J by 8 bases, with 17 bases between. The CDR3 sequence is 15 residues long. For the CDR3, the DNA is TGTGCCAGTAGTATAGGGAATCGGGGTAGCAACGGCTACACCTTC. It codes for CASSIGNRGSNGYTF.

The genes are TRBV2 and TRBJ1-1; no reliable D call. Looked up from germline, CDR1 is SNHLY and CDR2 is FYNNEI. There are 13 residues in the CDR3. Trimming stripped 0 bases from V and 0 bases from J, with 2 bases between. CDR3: CASSEAMNTEAFF. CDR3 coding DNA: TGTGCCAGCAGTGAAGCCATGAACACTGAAGCTTTCTTT. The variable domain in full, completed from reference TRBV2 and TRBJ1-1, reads EPEVTQTPSHQVTQMGQEVILRCVPISNHLYFYWYRQILGQKVEFLVSFYNNEISEKSEIFDDQFSVERPDGSNFTLKIRSTKLEDSAMYFCASSEAMNTEAFFGQGTRLTVV.

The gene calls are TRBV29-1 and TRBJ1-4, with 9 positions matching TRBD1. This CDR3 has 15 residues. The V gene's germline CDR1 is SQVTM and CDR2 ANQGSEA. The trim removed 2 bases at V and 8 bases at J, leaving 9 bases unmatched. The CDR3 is CSVEYLGQGYEKLFF. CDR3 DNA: TGCAGCGTTGAATACTTGGGACAGGGTTACGAAAAACTGTTTTTT. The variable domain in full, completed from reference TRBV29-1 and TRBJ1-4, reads SAVISQKPSRDICQRGTSLTIQCQVDSQVTMMFWYRQQPGQSLTLIATANQGSEATYESGFVIDKFPISRPNLTFSTLTVSNMSPEDSSIYLCSVEYLGQGYEKLFFGSGTQLSVL.

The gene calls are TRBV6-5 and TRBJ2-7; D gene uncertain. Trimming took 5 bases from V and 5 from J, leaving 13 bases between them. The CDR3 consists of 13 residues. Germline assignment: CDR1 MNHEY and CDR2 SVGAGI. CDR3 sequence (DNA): TGTGCCAGCAGTCCCGCGCTTTGGCACGAGCAGTACTTC. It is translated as CASSPALWHEQYF.

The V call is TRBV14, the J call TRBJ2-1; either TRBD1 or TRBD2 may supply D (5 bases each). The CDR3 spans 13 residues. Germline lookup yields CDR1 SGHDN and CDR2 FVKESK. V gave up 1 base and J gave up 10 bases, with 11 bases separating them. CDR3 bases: TGTGCCAGCAGCCAAGTGAGAGGGACCGAGCAGTTCTTC. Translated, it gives CASSQVRGTEQFF.

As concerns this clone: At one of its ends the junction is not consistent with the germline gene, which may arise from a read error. In nucleotides, the CDR3 is TGTGCCAGCTCGCCACCTTTAGGCAGCAACTACGAGCAGTACTTC. It specifies CASSPPLGSNYEQYF. The chain carries TRBV18 and TRBJ2-7; D remains ambiguous. The CDR3 runs to 15 residues. Germline lookup yields CDR1 KGHSH and CDR2 LQKENI.

CDR3 region: CASSLRGTTQETQYF. As DNA, the CDR3 is TGTGCCAGCAGCTTAAGGGGGACGACCCAAGAGACCCAGTACTTC. V is TRBV7-9 and J is TRBJ2-5, with a tentative D call TRBD1 (6 bases). Germline CDR1 is SEHNR and CDR2 is FQNEAQ (reference sequence). The CDR3 length is 15 residues. Trimming stripped 2 bases from V and 1 base from J, with 11 bases between.

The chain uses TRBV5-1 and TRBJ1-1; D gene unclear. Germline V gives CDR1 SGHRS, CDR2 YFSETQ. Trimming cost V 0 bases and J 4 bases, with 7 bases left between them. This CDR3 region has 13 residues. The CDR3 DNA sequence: TGCGCCAGCAGCTTGGGGATTGGCACTGAAGCTTTCTTT. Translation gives CASSLGIGTEAFF.

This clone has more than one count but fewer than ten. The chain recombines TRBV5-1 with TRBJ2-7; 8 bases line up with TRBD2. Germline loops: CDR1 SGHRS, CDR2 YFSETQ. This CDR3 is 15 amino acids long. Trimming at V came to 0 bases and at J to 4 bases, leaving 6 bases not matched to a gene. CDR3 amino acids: CASSLAGREAYEQYF. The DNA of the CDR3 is TGCGCCAGCAGCTTGGCCGGGCGGGAGGCTTACGAGCAGTACTTC.

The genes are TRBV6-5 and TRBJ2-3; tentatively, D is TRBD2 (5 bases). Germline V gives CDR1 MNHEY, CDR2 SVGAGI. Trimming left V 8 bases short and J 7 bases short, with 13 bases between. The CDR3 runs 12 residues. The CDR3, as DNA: TGTGCCAGCCACGCGTCGGGGAATACGCAGTATTTT. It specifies CASHASGNTQYF.

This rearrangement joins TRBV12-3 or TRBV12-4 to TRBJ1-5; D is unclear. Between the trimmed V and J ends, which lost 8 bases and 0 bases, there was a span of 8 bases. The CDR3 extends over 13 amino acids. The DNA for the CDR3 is TGTGCCAGCGCAGCAAATAGCAATCAGCCCCAGCATTTT. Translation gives CASAANSNQPQHF.

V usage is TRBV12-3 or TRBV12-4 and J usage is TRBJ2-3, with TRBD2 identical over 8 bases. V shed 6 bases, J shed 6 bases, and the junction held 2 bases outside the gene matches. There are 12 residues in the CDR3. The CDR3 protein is CASRLAVDTQYF. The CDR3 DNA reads TGTGCCAGCAGACTAGCGGTTGATACGCAGTATTTT.

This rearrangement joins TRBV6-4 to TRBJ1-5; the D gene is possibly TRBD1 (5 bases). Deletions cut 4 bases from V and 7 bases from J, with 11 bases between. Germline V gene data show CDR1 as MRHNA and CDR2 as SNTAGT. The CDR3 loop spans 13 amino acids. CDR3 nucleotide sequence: TGTGCCAGCAGTGTAGGGGCCGGACAGCCCCAGCATTTT. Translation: CASSVGAGQPQHF.

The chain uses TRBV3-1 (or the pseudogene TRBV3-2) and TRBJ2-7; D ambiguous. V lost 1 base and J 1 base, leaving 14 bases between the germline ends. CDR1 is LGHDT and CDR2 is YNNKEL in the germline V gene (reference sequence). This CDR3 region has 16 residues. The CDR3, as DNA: TGTGCCAGCAGCCAAGTACCCCCCCTAGAATCCTACGAGCAGTACTTC. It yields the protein CASSQVPPLESYEQYF.

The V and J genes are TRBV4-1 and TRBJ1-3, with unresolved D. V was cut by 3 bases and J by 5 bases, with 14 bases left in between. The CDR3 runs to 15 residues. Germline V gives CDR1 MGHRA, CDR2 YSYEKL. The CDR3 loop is CASSHPGKSRNTIYF. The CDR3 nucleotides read TGCGCCAGCAGCCACCCCGGGAAAAGCCGAAACACCATATATTTT.

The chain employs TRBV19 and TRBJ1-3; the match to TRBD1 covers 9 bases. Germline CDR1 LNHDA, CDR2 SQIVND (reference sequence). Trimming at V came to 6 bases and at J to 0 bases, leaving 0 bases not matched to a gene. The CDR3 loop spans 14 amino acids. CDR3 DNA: TGTGCCAGTAGGGACAGGGGCTCTGGAAACACCATATATTTT. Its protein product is CASRDRGSGNTIYF.

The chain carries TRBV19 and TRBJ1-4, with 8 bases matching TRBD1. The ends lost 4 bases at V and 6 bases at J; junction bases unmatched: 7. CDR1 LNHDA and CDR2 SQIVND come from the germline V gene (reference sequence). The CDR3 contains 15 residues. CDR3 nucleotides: TGTGCCAGTAGTAACACAGGGGGATACCATGAAAAACTGTTTTTT. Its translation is CASSNTGGYHEKLFF.

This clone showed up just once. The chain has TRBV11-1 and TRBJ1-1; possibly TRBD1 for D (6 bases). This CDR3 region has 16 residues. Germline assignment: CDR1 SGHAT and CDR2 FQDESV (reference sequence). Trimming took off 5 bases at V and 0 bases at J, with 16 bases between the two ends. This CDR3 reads CASSPTSGAVNTEAFF. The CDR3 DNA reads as TGTGCCAGCAGCCCAACCTCAGGGGCCGTGAACACTGAAGCTTTCTTT. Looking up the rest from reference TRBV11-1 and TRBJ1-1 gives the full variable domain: EAEVAQSPRYKITEKSQAVAFWCDPISGHATLYWYRQILGQGPELLVQFQDESVVDDSQLPKDRFSAERLKGVDSTLKIQPAELGDSAMYLCASSPTSGAVNTEAFFGQGTRLTVV.

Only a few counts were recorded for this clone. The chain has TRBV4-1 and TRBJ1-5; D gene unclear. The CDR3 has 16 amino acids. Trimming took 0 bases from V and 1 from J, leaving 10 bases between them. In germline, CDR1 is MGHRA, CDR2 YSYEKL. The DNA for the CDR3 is TGCGCCAGCAGCCAAGAGGCGACCTGGAGCAATCAGCCCCAGCATTTT. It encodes CASSQEATWSNQPQHF.